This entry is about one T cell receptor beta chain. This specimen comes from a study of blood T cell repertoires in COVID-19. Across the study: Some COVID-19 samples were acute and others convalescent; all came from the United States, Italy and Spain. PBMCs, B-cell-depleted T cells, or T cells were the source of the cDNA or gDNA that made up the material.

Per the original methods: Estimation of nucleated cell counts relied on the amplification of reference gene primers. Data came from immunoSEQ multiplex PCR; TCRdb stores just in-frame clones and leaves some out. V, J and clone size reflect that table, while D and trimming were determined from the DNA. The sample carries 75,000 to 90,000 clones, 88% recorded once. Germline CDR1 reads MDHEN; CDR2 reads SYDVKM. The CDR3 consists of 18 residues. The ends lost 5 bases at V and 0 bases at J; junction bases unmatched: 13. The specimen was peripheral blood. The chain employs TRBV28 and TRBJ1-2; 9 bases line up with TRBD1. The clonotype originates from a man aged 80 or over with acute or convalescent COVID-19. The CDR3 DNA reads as TGTGCCAGCAGTACTACAGGGGGCTCCCGTCTTGCTAACTATGGCTACACCTTC. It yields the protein CASSTTGGSRLANYGYTF.